These 24 T cell receptor beta chains share one sample of origin, sequenced in a study of OX40 agonist ivuxolimab in advanced cancers. Profiled with immunoSEQ multiplex PCR; TCRdb holds only in-frame clones, not every one. The table records more than 75,000 clones, around 80% of them present only once. Sequenced material: CD4+ or CD8+ T cells sorted from blood, taken in a trial of the OX40 agonist ivuxolimab. The receptors shown here come from an adult with an advanced solid tumor such as melanoma, head and neck, liver or kidney cancer.

This clone was seen a handful of times. The chain has TRBV6-4 and TRBJ1-6, with 8 nucleotides matching TRBD1. There are 15 residues in the CDR3. Germline V lookup: CDR1 MRHNA, CDR2 SNTAGT. V was clipped by 5 bases and J by 7 bases; unmatched bases: 7. CDR3 nucleotides: TGTGCCAGCAGTTTTGACCGGACAGGGAATTCACCCCTCCACTTT. Protein product: CASSFDRTGNSPLHF.

The chain carries TRBV5-1 and TRBJ1-6; D is ambiguous. The CDR3 contains 15 residues. The V and J ends lost 0 bases and 4 bases respectively, with 8 bases between them. CDR1 is SGHRS and CDR2 is YFSETQ in the germline V gene. The CDR3 DNA sequence: TGCGCCAGCAGCTTGGAAGGCGGGTATAATTCACCCCTCCACTTT. It encodes CASSLEGGYNSPLHF.

The rearrangement joins TRBV28 to TRBJ1-2; TRBD1 might be the D (5 bases). Trimming took off 4 bases at V and 4 bases at J, with 22 bases between the two ends. CDR1 is MDHEN, CDR2 SYDVKM, per germline. This CDR3 is built from 17 residues. The CDR3 spells CASSSPGGGSRSYGYTF. For the CDR3, the DNA is TGTGCCAGCAGTTCCCCTGGGGGGGGATCCCGGAGCTATGGCTACACCTTC.

The V gene is TRBV19, the J gene TRBJ2-7, with D unresolved. The CDR3 spans 16 residues. CDR1 is LNHDA, CDR2 SQIVND, per germline (reference sequence). Trimming took 3 bases from V and 2 from J, leaving 17 bases between them. CDR3 protein: CASSIPPGDGPYEQYF. The CDR3 DNA is TGTGCCAGTAGTATCCCACCCGGTGACGGGCCCTACGAGCAGTACTTC.

For this clone: This specimen includes other DNA sequences encoding the same CDR3. CDR3 in DNA: TGTGCCAGCAGCTTGGGGTATGGCTACACCTTC. Its translation is CASSLGYGYTF. V is TRBV5-6 and J is TRBJ1-2; no definite D call. The CDR3 loop spans 11 amino acids. The germline V and J ends were trimmed by 0 bases and 5 bases, with 2 bases remaining between them. Germline V lookup: CDR1 SGHDT, CDR2 YYEEEE.

As concerns this clone: Within the sample, other DNA sequences also encode this same CDR3. The DNA of the CDR3 is TGTGCCAGCAGCTTAGGAGGGGCTGAAGCTTTCTTT. It is translated as CASSLGGAEAFF. J is TRBJ1-1 and V is TRBV7-9; D is possibly TRBD1 (5 bases). V was shortened by 1 base and J by 6 bases, with 6 bases between the two germline ends. CDR1 is SEHNR and CDR2 is FQNEAQ in the germline V gene (reference sequence). The CDR3 consists of 12 residues.

V usage is TRBV10-3 and J usage is TRBJ2-3; D is unresolved. Deletions cut 0 bases from V and 0 bases from J, with 4 bases between. The CDR3 sequence is 14 residues long. Germline V lookup: CDR1 ENHRY, CDR2 SYGVKD. CDR3 bases: TGTGCCATCAGTGAGTCGGATAGCACAGATACGCAGTATTTT. As protein: CAISESDSTDTQYF.

This clone is a singleton in its sample. V and J are TRBV6-5 and TRBJ1-2; D may be TRBD1 (5 bases). The CDR3 loop spans 15 amino acids. Trimming shortened V by 6 bases and J by 7 bases, and 21 bases separated the two germline ends. Germline CDR1 is MNHEY and CDR2 is SVGAGI. The CDR3 here is CASRPLIAGRGGYTF. The DNA of the CDR3 is TGTGCCAGCAGACCACTCATAGCAGGGCGAGGTGGCTACACCTTC.

The chain combines TRBV6-5 with TRBJ1-1; no clear D gene. The CDR3 length is 14 residues. V shed 1 base and J shed 4 bases, with 10 bases lying between them. The germline gives CDR1 MNHEY, CDR2 SVGAGI. The CDR3 here is CASSYFSGGTEAFF. The CDR3 bases are TGTGCCAGCAGTTACTTTTCGGGTGGCACTGAAGCTTTCTTT.

The chain combines TRBV7-6 with TRBJ1-4, with D possibly being TRBD1 (5 bases). CDR3 size: 15 residues. Germline V gene data show CDR1 as SGHVS and CDR2 as FNYEAQ. V lost 5 bases to trimming and J lost 8 bases, with 18 bases between them. CDR3 nucleotide sequence: TGTGCCAGCAGCCCCACAGTGGGGGTTCGGGAAAAACTGTTTTTT. Protein: CASSPTVGVREKLFF.

This clone was counted a single time. The V and J genes are TRBV6-5 and TRBJ2-1; D not certain. The germline V and J ends were trimmed by 6 bases and 5 bases, with 8 bases remaining between them. The CDR3 is made up of 12 amino acids. CDR1 is MNHEY and CDR2 is SVGAGI in the germline V gene. The CDR3 DNA is TGTGCCAGCAGCCCCAGGAACAATGAGCAGTTCTTC. Translated: CASSPRNNEQFF.

This rearrangement joins TRBV28 to TRBJ2-3; D is uncertain. This CDR3 has 12 residues. V lost 7 bases and J lost 3, with 8 bases in between. From germline, CDR1 is MDHEN and CDR2 SYDVKM. The CDR3 region has the DNA TGTGCCAGCAAGGCCCTGACAGATACGCAGTATTTT. As protein: CASKALTDTQYF.

The V gene is TRBV2, the J gene TRBJ2-1; 14 positions agree with TRBD2. In germline, CDR1 is SNHLY, CDR2 FYNNEI. This CDR3 has 19 residues. J gave up 3 bases and V 6 bases, and 13 bases lay outside the gene matches. The CDR3 is CASSPTGLAGVGVYNEQFF. The CDR3 DNA reads TGTGCCAGCAGCCCAACGGGACTAGCGGGAGTAGGTGTCTACAATGAGCAGTTCTTC.

CDR3 in amino acids: CASSLEQGAYYEQYF. The CDR3 coding sequence is TGTGCCAGCAGCTTAGAGCAGGGGGCGTACTACGAGCAGTACTTC. The chain combines TRBV7-6 with TRBJ2-7, with 8 bases matching TRBD1. CDR3 size: 15 residues. Germline CDR1 is SGHVS and CDR2 is FNYEAQ. The V and J ends lost 1 base and 3 bases, in that order; junction bases with no gene match: 5.

This clone has a single count. This chain links TRBV4-1 with TRBJ2-3; TRBD2 agrees at 9 bases. Losses at the gene ends were 7 bases for V and 3 bases for J; bases not matched to a gene: 8. Germline V lookup: CDR1 MGHRA, CDR2 YSYEKL. The CDR3 has 15 amino acids. CDR3 DNA sequence: TGCGCCAGCACCAAAGCCCTAGCGGGAACAGATACGCAGTATTTT. This sequence encodes CASTKALAGTDTQYF.

This chain links TRBV28 with TRBJ2-7, with D tentatively TRBD1 (6 bases). The V gene lost 1 base and the J gene lost 5 bases, with 18 bases spanning the gap. The CDR3 is 16 residues long. Germline V gene sequence: CDR1 MDHEN, CDR2 SYDVKM. This CDR3 reads CASSLLWGQVHHEQYF. CDR3 nucleotides: TGTGCCAGCAGTTTATTGTGGGGGCAAGTTCATCACGAGCAGTACTTC.

The chain carries TRBV28 and TRBJ1-2; D is ambiguous. The CDR3 contains 13 residues. CDR1 and CDR2 (germline): MDHEN, SYDVKM. V dropped 5 bases and J dropped 6 bases, with 13 bases sitting between them. The CDR3 DNA sequence: TGTGCCAGCAGTACCACAGTGTTTGATGGCTACACCTTC. Translating it yields CASSTTVFDGYTF.

CDR3 protein: CASSLEAQHEQYF. The CDR3 bases are TGTGCCAGCAGCTTAGAGGCACAGCACGAGCAGTACTTC. This chain connects TRBV7-8 to TRBJ2-7, with D unclear. The CDR3 consists of 13 residues. Trimming removed 1 base from V and 5 bases from J, with 9 bases in between. CDR1 SGHVS and CDR2 FQNEAQ come from the germline V gene.

The rearrangement links TRBV19 to TRBJ2-5; TRBD1 might be the D (6 bases). Gene TRBJ2-7 matches the end of the DNA better, so the J call may be wrong. The CDR3 extends over 14 amino acids. CDR1 is LNHDA and CDR2 is SQIVND in the germline V gene (reference sequence). DNA for the CDR3: TGTGCCAGTAGTACGCGGACAGCCGCCTACGAGCAGTACTTC. This translates into CASSTRTAAYEQYF.

The chain has TRBV19 and TRBJ1-1; possibly TRBD1 for D (5 bases). Trimming cost V 5 bases and J 3 bases, with 7 bases left between them. Per germline, CDR1 LNHDA and CDR2 SQIVND (reference sequence). The CDR3 is 12 residues long. The CDR3 bases are TGTGCCAGTAGTGGAGGGGACACTGAAGCTTTCTTT. Translating it yields CASSGGDTEAFF. Full variable domain (remainder filled in from reference TRBV19 and TRBJ1-1): DGGITQSPKYLFRKEGQNVTLSCEQNLNHDAMYWYRQDPGQGLRLIYYSQIVNDFQKGDIAEGYSVSREKKESFPLTVTSAQKNPTAFYLCASSGGDTEAFFGQGTRLTVV.

V and J are TRBV2 and TRBJ1-2; D unresolved. The CDR3 is made up of 13 amino acids. The V end was cut by 7 bases, the J end by 3 bases, with 12 bases between. Germline lookup yields CDR1 SNHLY and CDR2 FYNNEI. Here the CDR3 reads CASTARRDYGYTF. The CDR3 DNA sequence: TGTGCCAGCACTGCAAGGAGGGACTATGGCTACACCTTC.

This chain links TRBV19 with TRBJ2-1, with 9 positions matching TRBD2. Germline CDR1 is LNHDA and CDR2 is SQIVND (reference sequence). Losses at the gene ends were 5 bases for V and 7 bases for J; bases not matched to a gene: 9. The CDR3 is 15 amino acids. As DNA, the CDR3 is TGTGCCAGTAGTGGAGGGTTGCTAGCGGGGAATGAGCAGTTCTTC. Translated, it gives CASSGGLLAGNEQFF.

In this sample, this clone is medium-sized. The V call is TRBV28, the J call TRBJ2-2; weak D call: TRBD2 (6 bases). Trimming removed 3 bases at V and 1 base at J, with 9 bases between. This CDR3 is built from 15 residues. Germline CDR1 reads MDHEN; CDR2 reads SYDVKM. In DNA form, the CDR3 reads TGTGCCAGCAGTTTGTCAGCGGGGAACACCGGGGAGCTGTTTTTT. Encoded protein: CASSLSAGNTGELFF.

The rearrangement links TRBV19 to TRBJ1-3; D call uncertain. Germline V gives CDR1 LNHDA, CDR2 SQIVND (reference sequence). The ends were cut back, 8 bases at V and 2 bases at J, with 10 bases in the middle. The CDR3 is 13 amino acids. In DNA form, the CDR3 reads TGTGCCAGTTCCCCTATTCCTGGAAACACCATATATTTT. This gives the protein CASSPIPGNTIYF. The full variable domain, completed using reference TRBV19 and TRBJ1-3, is DGGITQSPKYLFRKEGQNVTLSCEQNLNHDAMYWYRQDPGQGLRLIYYSQIVNDFQKGDIAEGYSVSREKKESFPLTVTSAQKNPTAFYLCASSPIPGNTIYFGEGSWLTVV.